What follows are 7 T cell receptor beta chains derived from one specimen sequenced in a study of shared clonotypes between healthy human individuals. This table comes from immunoSEQ multiplex PCR, and its TCRdb copy is limited to in-frame clones, with some not included. The sample holds approximately 980,000 clones, about 80% seen once. Source material: memory CD4+ T cells sorted from blood. Regarding subset: CD45RA-negative fraction. The source is a young man in good health.

The CDR3 loop is CASSPRGTGILETQYF. CDR3 nucleotide sequence: TGTGCCAGCAGCCCTCGGGGGACAGGGATATTGGAGACCCAGTACTTC. V is TRBV7-6 and J is TRBJ2-5, with TRBD1 matching over 9 bases. The ends lost 5 bases at V and 5 bases at J; junction bases unmatched: 12. Germline lookup yields CDR1 SGHVS and CDR2 FNYEAQ. The CDR3 totals 16 residues.

Only a few counts were recorded for this clone. The chain links TRBV7-9 to TRBJ2-3; 13 positions match TRBD2. CDR1 and CDR2 (germline): SEHNR, FQNEAQ (reference sequence). V was pared by 4 bases and J by 4 bases, with 2 bases of the junction left unmatched. The CDR3 runs to 15 residues. CDR3 residues: CASSSLAGGPDTQYF. In DNA form, the CDR3 reads TGTGCCAGCAGCTCACTAGCGGGAGGGCCAGATACGCAGTATTTT.

The rearrangement uses TRBV6-1 and TRBJ1-5; D gene uncertain. The CDR3 totals 13 residues. With 1 base removed from V and 11 bases from J, the gap between germline ends came to 12 bases. Per the germline V gene, CDR1 is MNHNS and CDR2 is SASEGT. CDR3 residues: CASSEDGLRAQHF. CDR3 nucleotide sequence: TGTGCCAGCAGTGAAGACGGACTCCGGGCCCAGCATTTT.

This clone was counted a few times. This CDR3 is also generated by other DNA sequences in the sample. The genes are TRBV18 and TRBJ1-5; D might be TRBD1 (6 bases). V shed 3 bases and J shed 3 bases, with 12 bases lying between them. This CDR3 comprises 15 residues. Germline CDR1 is KGHSH and CDR2 is LQKENI. CDR3 residues: CASSPFGQSNQPQHF. The CDR3 region has the DNA TGTGCCAGCTCACCCTTCGGACAGTCCAATCAGCCCCAGCATTTT.

The count of this clone is one. The chain carries TRBV7-2 and TRBJ1-1; D call uncertain. The ends were cut back, 1 base at V and 0 bases at J, with 6 bases in the middle. The germline V gene encodes CDR1 SGHTA and CDR2 FQGNSA. The CDR3 runs to 14 residues. The CDR3 loop is CASSLGSMNTEAFF. Here the CDR3 DNA reads TGTGCCAGCAGCTTAGGAAGCATGAACACTGAAGCTTTCTTT.

This rearrangement joins TRBV18 to TRBJ1-4; maybe TRBD1 (5 bases). This CDR3 has 13 amino acids. Germline V gives CDR1 KGHSH, CDR2 LQKENI. Deletions cut 5 bases from V and 10 bases from J, with 14 bases between. In nucleotides, the CDR3 is TGTGCCAGCTCATCAGGCCGGGGGGGAAAACTGTTTTTT. Translation gives CASSSGRGGKLFF.

The chain links TRBV4-3 to TRBJ1-1, with TRBD1 matching 7 bases. V was pared by 2 bases and J by 0 bases, with 3 bases of the junction left unmatched. The CDR3 length is 15 residues. The germline gives CDR1 LGHNA, CDR2 YSLEER. The CDR3 here is CASSQHRGLNTEAFF. Written as DNA, the CDR3 is TGCGCCAGCAGCCAACACAGGGGCTTGAACACTGAAGCTTTCTTT.